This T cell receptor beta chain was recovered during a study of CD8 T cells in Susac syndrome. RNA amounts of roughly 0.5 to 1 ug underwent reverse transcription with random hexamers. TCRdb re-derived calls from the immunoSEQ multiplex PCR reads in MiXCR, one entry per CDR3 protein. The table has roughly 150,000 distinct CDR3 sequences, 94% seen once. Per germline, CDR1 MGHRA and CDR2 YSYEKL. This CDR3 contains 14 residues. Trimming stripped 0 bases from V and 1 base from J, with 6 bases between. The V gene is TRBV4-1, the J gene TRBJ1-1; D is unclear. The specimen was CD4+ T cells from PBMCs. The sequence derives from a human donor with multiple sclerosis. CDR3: CASSQDSRNTEAFF. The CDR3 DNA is TGCGCCAGCAGCCAAGACTCTAGGAACACTGAAGCTTTCTTT.